This is a list of T cell receptor beta chains from one sample in a study of cytomegalovirus exposure and HLA in healthy donors. The data were produced by immunoSEQ multiplex PCR, yet TCRdb's version contains in-frame clones alone and is incomplete. Of fewer than 200,000 clones in the sample, about 79% are singletons; the top ten hold 0.95% to 1.5%. The sequenced sample consisted of PBMCs. The receptors were sampled from a girl under 10 years old in good health and CMV-seropositive. Both conserved end residues are part of each CDR3. A D gene is named only where the DNA matches it firmly. The listing skips clone size in some rows; elsewhere it reads once, few, many or a size class.

length: 17; D: NA; J: TRBJ2-7; V: TRBV10-3; size: few; CDR3: CAISELGFRPGGYEQYF; DNA: TGTGCCATCAGTGAGTTGGGGTTTAGGCCAGGGGGGTACGAGCAGTACTTC
length: 14; D: NA; J: TRBJ1-5; V: TRBV2; size: NA; CDR3: CASSLAGSNQPQHF; DNA: TGTGCCAGCAGCTTAGCTGGAAGCAATCAGCCCCAGCATTTT
length: 14; D: TRBD2; J: TRBJ2-4; V: TRBV5-4; size: NA; CDR3: CASSLSGRQGVQYF; DNA: TGTGCCAGCAGCTTGAGCGGGAGGCAGGGGGTTCAGTACTTC
length: 10; D: NA; J: TRBJ1-1; V: TRBV29-1; size: few; CDR3: CSVSDTEAFF; DNA: TGCAGCGTGAGTGACACTGAAGCTTTCTTT
length: 14; D: NA; J: TRBJ1-1; V: TRBV5-1; size: few; CDR3: CASSPDGGNTEAFF; DNA: TGCGCCAGCAGCCCAGACGGGGGGAACACTGAAGCTTTCTTT
length: 15; D: NA; J: TRBJ2-7; V: TRBV12-5; size: NA; CDR3: CASGLSPRISYEQYF; DNA: TGTGCTAGTGGACTAAGTCCCCGAATATCCTACGAGCAGTACTTC
length: 14; D: TRBD1; J: TRBJ1-1; V: TRBV5-1; size: NA; CDR3: CASSFRDRNTEAFF; DNA: TGCGCCAGCAGCTTTCGGGACAGGAACACTGAAGCTTTCTTT
length: 14; D: TRBD1; J: TRBJ1-1; V: TRBV6-6; size: NA; CDR3: CASTEGGGYTEAFF; DNA: TGTGCCAGCACCGAAGGGGGCGGTTACACTGAAGCTTTCTTT
length: 15; D: NA; J: TRBJ1-1; V: TRBV5-4; size: NA; CDR3: CASSLDGGGRTEAFF; DNA: TGTGCCAGCAGCTTGGACGGGGGGGGCAGGACTGAAGCTTTCTTT
length: 13; D: TRBD1; J: TRBJ1-5; V: TRBV5-1; size: NA; CDR3: CARGQGDDQPQHF; DNA: TGCGCCAGGGGACAGGGAGATGATCAGCCCCAGCATTTT
length: 15; D: NA; J: TRBJ2-1; V: TRBV28; size: NA; CDR3: CASIKTGSSYNEQFF; DNA: TGTGCCAGCATCAAAACGGGTAGCTCCTACAATGAGCAGTTCTTC
length: 15; D: TRBD1; J: TRBJ2-7; V: TRBV11-3; size: NA; CDR3: CASSPGTAIAYEQYF; DNA: TGTGCCAGCAGCCCGGGGACAGCCATCGCCTACGAGCAGTACTTC
length: 13; D: NA; J: TRBJ2-7; V: TRBV10-2; size: NA; CDR3: CASSEFRTYEQYF; DNA: TGCGCCAGCAGTGAGTTCAGGACCTACGAGCAGTACTTC
length: 13; D: NA; J: TRBJ2-4; V: TRBV6-1; size: NA; CDR3: CASSDSDTLDEYF; DNA: TGTGCCAGCAGTGATTCGGACACACTCGATGAGTACTTC
length: 16; D: TRBD1; J: TRBJ2-1; V: TRBV11-2; size: NA; CDR3: CASSRPPGQGGNEQFF; DNA: TGTGCCAGCAGCCGTCCCCCGGGACAGGGGGGCAATGAGCAGTTCTTC
length: 16; D: TRBD2; J: TRBJ2-5; V: TRBV10-2; size: NA; CDR3: CASSDLAGDLVGTQYF; DNA: TGCGCCAGCAGTGATCTAGCGGGAGACTTAGTGGGGACCCAGTACTTC
length: 11; D: NA; J: TRBJ2-3; V: TRBV2; size: NA; CDR3: CASFGSDTQYF; DNA: TGTGCCAGCTTTGGCTCAGATACGCAGTATTTT
length: 16; D: TRBD1; J: TRBJ2-6; V: TRBV19; size: NA; CDR3: CASRGIDLSGANVLTF; DNA: TGTGCCAGCAGGGGGATTGATCTCTCTGGGGCCAACGTCCTGACTTTC
length: 15; D: NA; J: TRBJ2-1; V: TRBV30; size: NA; CDR3: CAWTQNSGFYNEQFF; DNA: TGTGCCTGGACCCAGAATAGCGGCTTCTACAATGAGCAGTTCTTC